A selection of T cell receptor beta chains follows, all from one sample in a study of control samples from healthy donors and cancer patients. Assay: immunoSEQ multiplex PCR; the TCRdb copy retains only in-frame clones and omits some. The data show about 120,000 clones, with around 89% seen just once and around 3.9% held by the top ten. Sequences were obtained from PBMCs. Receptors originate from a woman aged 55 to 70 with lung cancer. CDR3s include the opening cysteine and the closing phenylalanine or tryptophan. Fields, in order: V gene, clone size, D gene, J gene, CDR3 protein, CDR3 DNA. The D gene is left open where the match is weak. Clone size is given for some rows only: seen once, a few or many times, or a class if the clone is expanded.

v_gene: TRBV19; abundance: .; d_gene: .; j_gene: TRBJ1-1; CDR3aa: CASSMTGGPGTEAFF; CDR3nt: TGTGCCAGTAGTATGACTGGGGGGCCCGGCACTGAAGCTTTCTTT
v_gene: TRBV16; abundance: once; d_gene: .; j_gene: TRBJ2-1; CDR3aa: CASSQQQGRGSYNEQFF; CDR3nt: TGTGCCAGCAGCCAACAACAGGGACGGGGTTCCTACAATGAGCAGTTCTTC
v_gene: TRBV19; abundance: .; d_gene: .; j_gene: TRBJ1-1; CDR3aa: CASSNREINTEAFF; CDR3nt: TGTGCCAGTAGTAACAGAGAGATCAACACTGAAGCTTTCTTT
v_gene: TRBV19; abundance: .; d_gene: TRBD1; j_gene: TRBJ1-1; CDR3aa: CASSTLKGAANTEAFF; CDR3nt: TGTGCCAGTAGTACCCTTAAGGGGGCGGCAAACACTGAAGCTTTCTTT
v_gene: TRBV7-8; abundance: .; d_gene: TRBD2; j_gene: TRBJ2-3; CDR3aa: CASSYLAGGNTDTQYF; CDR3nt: TGTGCCAGCAGCTACTTAGCGGGGGGGAACACAGATACGCAGTATTTT
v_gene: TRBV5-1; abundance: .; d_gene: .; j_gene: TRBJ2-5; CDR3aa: CASRPGEETQYF; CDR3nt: TGCGCCAGCAGGCCAGGGGAAGAGACCCAGTACTTC
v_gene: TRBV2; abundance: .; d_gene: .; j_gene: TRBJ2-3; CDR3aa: CASSGEGGSNTDTQYF; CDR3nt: TGTGCCAGCAGTGGAGAGGGGGGGTCTAACACAGATACGCAGTATTTT
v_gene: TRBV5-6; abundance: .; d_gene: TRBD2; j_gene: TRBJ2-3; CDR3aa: CASSPQRRLAGDFTDTQYF; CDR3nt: TGTGCCAGCAGCCCTCAAAGAAGACTAGCGGGGGATTTCACAGATACGCAGTATTTT
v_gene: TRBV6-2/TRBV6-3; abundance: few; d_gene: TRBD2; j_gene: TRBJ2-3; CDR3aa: CASSYSLAGGGKDTQYF; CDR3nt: TGTGCCAGCAGCTATTCCCTAGCGGGTGGTGGAAAAGATACGCAGTATTTT
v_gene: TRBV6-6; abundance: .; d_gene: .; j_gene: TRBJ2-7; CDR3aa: CASRAASYEQYF; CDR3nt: TGTGCCAGCAGGGCAGCCAGCTACGAGCAGTACTTC
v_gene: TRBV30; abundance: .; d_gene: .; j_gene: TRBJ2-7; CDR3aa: CAWSRDTLTYEQYF; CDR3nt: TGTGCCTGGAGTCGGGACACTCTTACCTACGAGCAGTACTTC
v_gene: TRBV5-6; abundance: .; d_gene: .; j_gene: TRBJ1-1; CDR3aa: CASSVDTEAFF; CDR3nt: TGTGCCAGCAGCGTCGACACTGAAGCTTTCTTT
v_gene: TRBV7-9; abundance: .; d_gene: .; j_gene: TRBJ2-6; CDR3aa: CASSWGPNSGANVLTF; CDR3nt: TGTGCCAGCAGCTGGGGACCGAACTCTGGGGCCAACGTCCTGACTTTC
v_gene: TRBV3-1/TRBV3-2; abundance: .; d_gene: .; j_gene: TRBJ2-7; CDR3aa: CASSQVGSSYEQYF; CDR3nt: TGTGCCAGCAGCCAAGTGGGCAGCTCCTACGAGCAGTACTTC
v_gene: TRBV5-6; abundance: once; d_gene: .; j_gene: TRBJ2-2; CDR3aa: CASSLETPRGELFF; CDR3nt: TGTGCCAGCAGCTTGGAGACTCCTCGGGGGGAGCTGTTTTTT
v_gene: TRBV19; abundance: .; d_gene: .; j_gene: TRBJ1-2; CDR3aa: CASSGRGHRDANYGYTF; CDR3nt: TGTGCCAGTAGTGGCCGGGGACACAGGGACGCTAACTATGGCTACACCTTC
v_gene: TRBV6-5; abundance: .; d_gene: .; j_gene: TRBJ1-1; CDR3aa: CASRGFRGGTEAFF; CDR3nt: TGTGCCAGCAGGGGATTCAGGGGAGGCACTGAAGCTTTCTTT
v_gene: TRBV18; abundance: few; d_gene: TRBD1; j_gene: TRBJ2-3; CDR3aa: CASSPLRTGSTDTQYF; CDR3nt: TGTGCCAGCTCACCACTACGGACAGGGAGCACAGATACGCAGTATTTT
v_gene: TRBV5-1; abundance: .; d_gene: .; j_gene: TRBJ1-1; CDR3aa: CASSLAGSVRAF; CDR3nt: TGCGCCAGCAGCTTGGCCGGGTCGGTTCGCGCCTTT
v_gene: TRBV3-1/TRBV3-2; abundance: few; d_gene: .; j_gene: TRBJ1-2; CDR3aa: CASSQSWQSGYGYTF; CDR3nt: TGTGCCAGCAGCCAAAGTTGGCAATCGGGCTATGGCTACACCTTC
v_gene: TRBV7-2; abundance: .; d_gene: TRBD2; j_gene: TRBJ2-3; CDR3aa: CASSSTSGGTDTQYF; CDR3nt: TGTGCCAGCAGCTCGACTAGCGGGGGCACAGATACGCAGTATTTT
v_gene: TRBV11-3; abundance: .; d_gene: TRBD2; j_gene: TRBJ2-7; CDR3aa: CASSPLASYEQYF; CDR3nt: TGTGCCAGCAGCCCACTAGCGTCATACGAGCAGTACTTC
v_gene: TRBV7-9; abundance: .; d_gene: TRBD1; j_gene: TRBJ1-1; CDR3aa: CASSRQGGEAFF; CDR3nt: TGTGCCAGCAGTCGACAGGGCGGTGAAGCTTTCTTT
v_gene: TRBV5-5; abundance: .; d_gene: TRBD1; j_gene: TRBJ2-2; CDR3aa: CASSRVQGAQTGELFF; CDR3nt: TGTGCCAGCAGCCGGGTTCAGGGGGCGCAAACCGGGGAGCTGTTTTTT
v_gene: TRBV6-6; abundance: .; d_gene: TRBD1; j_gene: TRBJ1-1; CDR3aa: CASSYGRTGATEAFF; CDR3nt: TGTGCCAGCAGTTACGGCCGGACAGGCGCCACTGAAGCTTTCTTT
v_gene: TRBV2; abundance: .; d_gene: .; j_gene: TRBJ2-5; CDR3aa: CASSPGDQETQYF; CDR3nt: TGTGCCAGCAGTCCAGGGGACCAAGAGACCCAGTACTTC
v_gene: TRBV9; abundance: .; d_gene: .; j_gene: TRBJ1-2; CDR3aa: CASSVALLNYGYTF; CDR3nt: TGTGCCAGCAGCGTAGCTCTCCTTAACTATGGCTACACCTTC
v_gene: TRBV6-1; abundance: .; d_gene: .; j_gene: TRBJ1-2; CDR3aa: CASSETFRSFGGYTF; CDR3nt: TGTGCCAGCAGTGAAACGTTTCGGTCTTTCGGTGGCTACACCTTC
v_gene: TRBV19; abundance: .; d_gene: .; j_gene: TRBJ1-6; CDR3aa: CASSIENYNSPLHF; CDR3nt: TGTGCCAGTAGTATAGAAAACTATAATTCACCCCTCCACTTT
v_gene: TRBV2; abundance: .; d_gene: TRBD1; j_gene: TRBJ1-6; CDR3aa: CASSPAGQGGNSPLHF; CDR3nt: TGTGCCAGCAGTCCAGCAGGACAGGGAGGTAATTCACCCCTCCACTTT
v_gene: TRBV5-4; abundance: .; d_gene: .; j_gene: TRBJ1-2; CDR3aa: CASSTTGNYGYTF; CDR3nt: TGTGCCAGCAGCACAACAGGGAACTATGGCTACACCTTC
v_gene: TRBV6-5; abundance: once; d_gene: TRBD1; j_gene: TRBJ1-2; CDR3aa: CASSTPGTGWYGYTF; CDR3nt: TGTGCCAGCAGTACTCCCGGGACAGGGTGGTATGGCTACACCTTC
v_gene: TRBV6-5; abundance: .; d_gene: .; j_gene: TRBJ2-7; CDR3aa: CASLSGHSLSDEQYF; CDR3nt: TGTGCCAGCCTGTCGGGACATAGCCTTTCCGACGAGCAGTACTTC
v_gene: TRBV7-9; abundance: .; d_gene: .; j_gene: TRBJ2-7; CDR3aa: CASSRYEDLSGEQYF; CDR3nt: TGTGCCAGCAGCCGGTACGAGGATCTAAGCGGCGAGCAGTACTTC
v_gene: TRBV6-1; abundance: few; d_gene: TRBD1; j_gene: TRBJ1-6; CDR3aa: CASSESAGQGFSPLHF; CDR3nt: TGTGCCAGCAGTGAATCAGCGGGACAGGGCTTTTCACCCCTCCACTTT
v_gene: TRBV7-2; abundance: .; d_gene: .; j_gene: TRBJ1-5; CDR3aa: CASSPQEDQPQHF; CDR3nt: TGTGCCAGCAGCCCGCAGGAGGATCAGCCCCAGCATTTT
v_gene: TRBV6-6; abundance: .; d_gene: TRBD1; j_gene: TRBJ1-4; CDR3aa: CASSPRDRGVTNEKLFF; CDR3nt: TGTGCCAGCAGTCCGCGGGACAGGGGGGTAACTAATGAAAAACTGTTTTTT
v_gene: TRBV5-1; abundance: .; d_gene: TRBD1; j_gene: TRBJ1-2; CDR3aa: CASSLATGGGYGYTF; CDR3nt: TGCGCCAGCAGCTTGGCCACAGGGGGCGGCTATGGCTACACCTTC
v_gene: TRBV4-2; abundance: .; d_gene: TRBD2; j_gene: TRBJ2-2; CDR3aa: CASSQDRGLANTGELFF; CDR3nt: TGTGCCAGCAGCCAAGATCGTGGACTAGCAAACACCGGGGAGCTGTTTTTT
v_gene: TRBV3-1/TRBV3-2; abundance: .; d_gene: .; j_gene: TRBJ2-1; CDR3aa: CASSQGRISYNEQFF; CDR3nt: TGTGCCAGCAGCCAAGGGAGGATCTCCTACAATGAGCAGTTCTTC